What follows are 3 T cell receptor beta chains derived from one specimen sequenced in a study of a mutant IDH1 vaccine in newly diagnosed glioma (dated by TCRdb to about 2021). Receptors were amplified or captured by the immunoSEQ multiplex PCR assay. TCRdb holds this immuneACCESS table with in-frame rearrangements only. Some clones are missing; in checked studies, unresolved V genes explain under half, and the rest has no known cause. For this sample there are some 80,000 clones; approximately 85% appear just once. The ten largest clonotypes hold 0.6% to 0.95% of the sample. What these receptors recognize is not known. The label giving this sample's time point can be read as: week 23, last vaccination. Every vaccine dose consisted of 300 ug of a 20-mer mutant IDH1 peptide in Montanide, administered subcutaneously together with topical imiquimod. This specimen consisted of PBMCs, obtained from a glioma patient whose treatment included an IDH1 peptide vaccine. These receptors all come from a woman aged 50 to 60 with glioma.

The chain carries TRBV27 and TRBJ2-1; D is possibly TRBD2 (6 bases). Trimming took 4 bases from V and 7 from J, leaving 17 bases between them. The CDR3 has 15 residues. Germline CDR1 MNHEY, CDR2 SMNVEV (reference sequence). CDR3 region: CASSSLATNGNEQFF. DNA of the CDR3: TGTGCCAGCAGTTCCCTAGCGACTAATGGGAATGAGCAGTTCTTC.

The V call is TRBV10-3, the J call TRBJ1-2; no reliable D call. The germline gives CDR1 ENHRY, CDR2 SYGVKD. The CDR3 consists of 13 residues. The V end was cut by 0 bases, the J end by 14 bases, with 16 bases between. The CDR3 protein is CAISESGQASGTF. DNA of the CDR3: TGTGCCATCAGTGAGTCTGGGCAGGCCTCCGGGACCTTC.

This chain uses TRBV2 with TRBJ2-1, with TRBD2 identical over 7 bases. In germline, CDR1 is SNHLY, CDR2 FYNNEI. The CDR3 has 12 amino acids. Unmatched junction bases numbered 7, after V lost 2 bases and J lost 15 bases. The CDR3 DNA reads as TGTGCCAGCAGTGAACAGAGCGGGACTGGGTTCTTC. This encodes CASSEQSGTGFF.